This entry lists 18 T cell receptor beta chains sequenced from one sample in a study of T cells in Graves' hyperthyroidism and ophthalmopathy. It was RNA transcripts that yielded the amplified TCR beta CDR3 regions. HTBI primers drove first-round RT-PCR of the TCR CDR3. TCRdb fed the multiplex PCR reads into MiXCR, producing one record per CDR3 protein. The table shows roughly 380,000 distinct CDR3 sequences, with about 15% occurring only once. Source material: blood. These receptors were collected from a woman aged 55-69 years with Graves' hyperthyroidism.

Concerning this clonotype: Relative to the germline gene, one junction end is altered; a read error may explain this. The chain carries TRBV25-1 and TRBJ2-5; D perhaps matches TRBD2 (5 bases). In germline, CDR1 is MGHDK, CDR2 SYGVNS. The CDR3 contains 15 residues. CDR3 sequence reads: CASVYVAASWEIQYF. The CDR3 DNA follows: TGTGCCAGCGTTTACGTAGCCGCATCCTGGGAGATCCAGTACTTC.

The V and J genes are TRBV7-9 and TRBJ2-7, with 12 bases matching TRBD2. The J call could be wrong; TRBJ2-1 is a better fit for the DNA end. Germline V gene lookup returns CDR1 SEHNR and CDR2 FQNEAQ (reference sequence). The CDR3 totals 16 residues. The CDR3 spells CASSLGGLAGGREQFF. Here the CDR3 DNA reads TGTGCCAGCAGCTTAGGGGGGCTAGCGGGAGGGCGCGAGCAGTTCTTC.

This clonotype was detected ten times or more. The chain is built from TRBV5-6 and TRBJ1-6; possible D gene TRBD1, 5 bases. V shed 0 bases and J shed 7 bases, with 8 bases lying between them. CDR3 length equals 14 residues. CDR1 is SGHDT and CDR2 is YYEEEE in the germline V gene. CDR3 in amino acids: CASSLAWGNSPLHF. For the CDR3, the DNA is TGTGCCAGCAGCTTGGCATGGGGGAATTCACCCCTCCACTTT. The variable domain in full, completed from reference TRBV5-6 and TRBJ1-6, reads DAGVTQSPTHLIKTRGQQVTLRCSPKSGHDTVSWYQQALGQGPQFIFQYYEEEERQRGNFPDRFSGHQFPNYSSELNVNALLLGDSALYLCASSLAWGNSPLHFGNGTRLTVT.

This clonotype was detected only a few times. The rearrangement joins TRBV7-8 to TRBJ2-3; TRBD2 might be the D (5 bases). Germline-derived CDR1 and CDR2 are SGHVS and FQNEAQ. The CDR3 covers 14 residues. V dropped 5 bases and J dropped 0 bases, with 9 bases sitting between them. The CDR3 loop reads CASSVLESTDTQYF. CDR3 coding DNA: TGTGCCAGCAGCGTACTAGAGAGCACAGATACGCAGTATTTT.

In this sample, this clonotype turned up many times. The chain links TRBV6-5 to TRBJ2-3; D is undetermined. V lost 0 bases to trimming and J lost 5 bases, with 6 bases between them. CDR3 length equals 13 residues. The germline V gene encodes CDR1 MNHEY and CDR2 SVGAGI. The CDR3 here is CASSYSSLDTQYF. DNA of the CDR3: TGTGCCAGCAGTTACTCTTCGTTAGATACGCAGTATTTT.

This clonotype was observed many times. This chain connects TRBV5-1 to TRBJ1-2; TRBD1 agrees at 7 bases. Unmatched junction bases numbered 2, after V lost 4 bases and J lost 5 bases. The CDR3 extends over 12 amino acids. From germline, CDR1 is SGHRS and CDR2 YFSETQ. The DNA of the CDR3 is TGCGCCAGCAGCGACAGGGAGTATGGCTACACCTTC. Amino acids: CASSDREYGYTF.

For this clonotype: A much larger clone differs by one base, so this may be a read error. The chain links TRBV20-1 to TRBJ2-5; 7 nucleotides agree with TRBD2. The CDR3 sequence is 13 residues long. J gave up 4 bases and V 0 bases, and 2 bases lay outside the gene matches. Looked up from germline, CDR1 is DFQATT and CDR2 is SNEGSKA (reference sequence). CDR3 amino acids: CSARDWTRETQYF. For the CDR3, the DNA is TGCAGTGCTAGAGATTGGACTAGAGAGACCCAGTACTTC.

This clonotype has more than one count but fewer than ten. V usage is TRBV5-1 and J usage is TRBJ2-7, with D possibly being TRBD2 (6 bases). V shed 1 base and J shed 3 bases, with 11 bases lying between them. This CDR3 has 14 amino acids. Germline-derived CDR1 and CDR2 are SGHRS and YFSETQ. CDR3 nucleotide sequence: TGCGCCAGCAGCTTGACTGGGGGGAACTACGAGCAGTACTTC. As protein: CASSLTGGNYEQYF.

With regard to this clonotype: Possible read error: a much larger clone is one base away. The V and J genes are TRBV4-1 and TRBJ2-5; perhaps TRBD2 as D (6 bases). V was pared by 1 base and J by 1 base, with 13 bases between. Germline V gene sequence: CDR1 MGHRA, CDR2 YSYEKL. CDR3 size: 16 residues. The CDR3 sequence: CASSQVPGVPQETQYF. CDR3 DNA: TGCGCCAGCAGCCAAGTGCCGGGAGTCCCCCAAGAGACCCAGTACTTC.

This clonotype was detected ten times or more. The CDR3, as DNA: TGCAGTGCGCCGACTAGCGGACCCCTCAATGAGCAGTTCTTC. This gives the protein CSAPTSGPLNEQFF. This rearrangement joins TRBV20-1 to TRBJ2-1, with 9 bases matching TRBD2. This CDR3 has 14 amino acids. Trimming cost V 6 bases and J 6 bases; bases outside gene matches: 9. The germline CDR1 and CDR2 sequences are DFQATT and SNEGSKA (reference sequence).

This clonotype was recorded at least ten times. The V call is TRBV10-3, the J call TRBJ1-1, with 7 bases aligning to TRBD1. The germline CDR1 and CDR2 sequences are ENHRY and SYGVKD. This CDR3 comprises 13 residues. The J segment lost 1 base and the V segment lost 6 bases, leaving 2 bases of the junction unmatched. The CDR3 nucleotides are TGTGCCATCAGGCAGGGGGGGAACACTGAAGCTTTCTTT. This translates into CAIRQGGNTEAFF.

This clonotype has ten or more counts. The CDR3: CASNLGIPSNTEAFF. The CDR3 DNA sequence: TGTGCCAGCAATTTGGGGATTCCCTCGAACACTGAAGCTTTCTTT. The chain is built from TRBV27 and TRBJ1-1; no clear D. V was pared by 7 bases and J by 1 base, with 16 bases between. Germline lookup yields CDR1 MNHEY and CDR2 SMNVEV (reference sequence). The CDR3 consists of 15 residues.

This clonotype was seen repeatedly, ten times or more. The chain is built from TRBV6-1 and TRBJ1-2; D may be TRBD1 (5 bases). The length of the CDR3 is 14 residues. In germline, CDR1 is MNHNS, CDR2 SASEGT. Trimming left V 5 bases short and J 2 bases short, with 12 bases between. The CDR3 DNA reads TGTGCCAGCAGTAGGACACTCCAGAACTATGGCTACACCTTC. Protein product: CASSRTLQNYGYTF.

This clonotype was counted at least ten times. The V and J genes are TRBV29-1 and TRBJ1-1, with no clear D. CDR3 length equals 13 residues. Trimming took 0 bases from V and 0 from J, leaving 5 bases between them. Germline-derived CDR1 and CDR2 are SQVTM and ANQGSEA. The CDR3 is CSVEESLNTEAFF. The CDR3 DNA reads TGCAGCGTTGAAGAGAGCCTGAACACTGAAGCTTTCTTT.

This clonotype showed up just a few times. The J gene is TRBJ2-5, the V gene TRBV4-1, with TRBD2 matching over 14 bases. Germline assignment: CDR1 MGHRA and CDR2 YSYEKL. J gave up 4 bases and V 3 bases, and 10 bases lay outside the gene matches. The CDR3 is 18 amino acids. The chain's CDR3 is CASSHGRLAGGPSETQYF. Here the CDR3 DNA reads TGCGCCAGCAGCCATGGTCGACTAGCGGGAGGGCCCTCAGAGACCCAGTACTTC.

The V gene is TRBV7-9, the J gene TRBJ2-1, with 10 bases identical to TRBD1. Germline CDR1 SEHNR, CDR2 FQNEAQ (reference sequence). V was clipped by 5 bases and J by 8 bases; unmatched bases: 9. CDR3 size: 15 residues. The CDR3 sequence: CASSPRQGALDEQFF. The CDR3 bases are TGTGCCAGCAGCCCCAGACAGGGGGCGCTGGATGAGCAGTTCTTC. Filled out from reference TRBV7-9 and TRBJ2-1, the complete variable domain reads DTGVSQNPRHKITKRGQNVTFRCDPISEHNRLYWYRQTLGQGPEFLTYFQNEAQLEKSRLLSDRFSAERPKGSFSTLEIQRTEQGDSAMYLCASSPRQGALDEQFFGPGTRLTVL.

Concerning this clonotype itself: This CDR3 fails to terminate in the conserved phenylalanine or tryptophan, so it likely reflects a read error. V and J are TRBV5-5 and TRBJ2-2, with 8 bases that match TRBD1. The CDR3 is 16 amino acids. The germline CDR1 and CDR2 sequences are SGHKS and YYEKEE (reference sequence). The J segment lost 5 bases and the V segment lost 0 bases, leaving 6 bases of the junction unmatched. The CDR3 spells CASSLASQGVTGELFS. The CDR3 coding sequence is TGTGCCAGCAGCTTGGCCTCACAGGGGGTGACCGGGGAGCTGTTTTCT.

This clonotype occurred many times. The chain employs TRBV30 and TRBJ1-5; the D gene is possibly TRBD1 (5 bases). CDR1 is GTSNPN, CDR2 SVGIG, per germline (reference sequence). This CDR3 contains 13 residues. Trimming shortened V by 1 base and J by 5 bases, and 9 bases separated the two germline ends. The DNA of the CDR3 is TGTGCCTGGAGTGAAATGGGGGATCAGCCCCAGCATTTT. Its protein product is CAWSEMGDQPQHF.